The entry that follows covers one T cell receptor (beta chain) sequence. The PCR used 60 Vbeta and 13 Jbeta primers. Generated by immunoSEQ multiplex PCR, the TCRdb table keeps only in-frame clones and is missing some. Altogether tens of thousands of clones are present, more than 60% being singletons, with the ten largest covering less than 3%. The data stem from a study of cytomegalovirus exposure and HLA in healthy donors. Germline V lookup: CDR1 SGHRS, CDR2 YFSETQ. CDR3 length: 15 amino acids. Germline trimming cut 1 base from V and 2 bases from J; bases unmatched to any gene: 4. Healthy donors of bone marrow made up the group.

This sequence originates from a woman aged 35 to 49 in good health and CMV-seropositive. Sequencing used PBMCs. The V gene is TRBV5-1, the J gene TRBJ2-3, with 7 bases lining up with TRBD2. CDR3 sequence reads: CASSLRGVVTDTQYF. The CDR3 DNA sequence: TGCGCCAGCAGCTTGCGGGGGGTCGTCACAGATACGCAGTATTTT.